This TCR beta chain came from a study of control samples from healthy donors and cancer patients. With 3 bases removed from V and 5 bases from J, the gap between germline ends came to 16 bases. Per germline, CDR1 MGHRA and CDR2 YSYEKL. The CDR3 loop spans 15 amino acids. Clones were sequenced by immunoSEQ multiplex PCR, and TCRdb holds only the in-frame ones, with some missing. The data hold 95,000 to 100,000 clones, with around 89% observed a single time. Material: blood. The rearrangement links TRBV4-1 to TRBJ1-2; possibly TRBD1 for D (5 bases). This receptor was identified in a man aged 30 to 45 in good health. CDR3 sequence reads: CASSHYLTAPYGYTF. The CDR3 nucleotides read TGCGCCAGCAGCCACTACCTGACAGCCCCTTATGGCTACACCTTC.